This TCR beta chain derives from a study of T cell repertoires in cytomegalovirus infection. Study details: In public TCR beta signatures, there were indications of both CMV infection and matching HLA type. General study findings and limits: Summed frequency of shared TCR beta families picked out CMV carriers who also had the relevant HLA. Clonotype analysis showed dominance of the ex vivo response by HLA-C-restricted CMV-specific TCR beta clonotypes.

Each CDR3 protein gets one entry after TCRdb re-called the reads with MiXCR. The sample contains approximately 1,000,000 distinct CDR3 sequences, around 30% of which appear only once. Germline CDR1 is SGHVS and CDR2 is FNYEAQ. The CDR3 spans 16 residues. The V gene lost 3 bases and the J gene lost 4 bases, with 18 bases spanning the gap. A remark on this clonotype: What it binds is unknown.

This clonotype was sampled from a human donor in good health (CMV status not recorded). Some clones in this sample may be carry-over from other donors' samples. Sequences were derived from cultured CD8+ T cells from PBMCs, sampled from culture after CMV antigen stimulation. The chain links TRBV7-6 to TRBJ2-5; TRBD1 or TRBD2 may be the D gene (6 bases each). CDR3 nucleotide sequence: TGTGCCAGCAGCTTTTTGGGGGGCGAGGAATTAGAGACCCAGTACTTC. It translates to CASSFLGGEELETQYF.